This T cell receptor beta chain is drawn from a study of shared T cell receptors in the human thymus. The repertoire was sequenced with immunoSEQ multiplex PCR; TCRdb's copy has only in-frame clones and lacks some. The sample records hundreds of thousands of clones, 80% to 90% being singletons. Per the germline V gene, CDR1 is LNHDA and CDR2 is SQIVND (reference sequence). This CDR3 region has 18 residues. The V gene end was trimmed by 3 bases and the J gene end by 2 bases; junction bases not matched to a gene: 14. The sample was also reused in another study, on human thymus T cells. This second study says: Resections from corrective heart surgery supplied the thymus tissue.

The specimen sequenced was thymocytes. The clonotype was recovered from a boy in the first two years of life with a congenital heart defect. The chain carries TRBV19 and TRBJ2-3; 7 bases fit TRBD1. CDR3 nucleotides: TGTGCCAGTAGTATCCTCACACAGGGGACCTTCTCCACAGATACGCAGTATTTT. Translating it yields CASSILTQGTFSTDTQYF.